The 30 T cell receptor beta chains below were found in one sample sequenced in a study of graft-versus-host responses after intestinal transplantation. The data were produced by immunoSEQ multiplex PCR, yet TCRdb's version contains in-frame clones alone and is incomplete. The top ten hold over 0.15% of the sample, which has some 120,000 clones, around nine tenths seen once. No antigens are known for them. This specimen consisted of unstimulated CD4+ T cells sorted from spleen or lymph node cells, obtained before intestinal transplant. Every receptor here comes from a human donor who received an intestinal transplant.

V is TRBV25-1 and J is TRBJ1-2; D ambiguous. Trimming left V 4 bases short and J 4 bases short, with 13 bases between. CDR1 and CDR2 (germline): MGHDK, SYGVNS. This CDR3 region has 14 residues. As DNA, the CDR3 is TGTGCCAGCAGTGGAGTAGGCTCTCTCTATGGCTACACCTTC. It encodes CASSGVGSLYGYTF.

This clone came up once. The chain recombines TRBV7-9 with TRBJ2-7, with D tentatively TRBD1 (5 bases). Trimming cost V 2 bases and J 0 bases, with 11 bases left between them. Germline CDR1 SEHNR, CDR2 FQNEAQ (reference sequence). The CDR3 consists of 15 residues. The CDR3, as DNA: TGTGCCAGCAGCTTAAGCCAGGGTGGCTCCTACGAGCAGTACTTC. It is translated as CASSLSQGGSYEQYF.

V is TRBV25-1 and J is TRBJ2-3; D perhaps matches TRBD2 (6 bases). Trimming cost V 7 bases and J 1 base, with 9 bases left between them. The CDR3 contains 13 residues. CDR1 MGHDK and CDR2 SYGVNS come from the germline V gene. This chain's CDR3 is CASTPGGTDTQYF. CDR3 nucleotide sequence: TGTGCCAGCACCCCGGGGGGCACAGATACGCAGTATTTT.

V gene TRBV6-1 combines with J gene TRBJ1-6; 9 nucleotides agree with TRBD1. V shed 6 bases and J 8 bases; nucleotides not matched to a gene: 5. The CDR3 is 14 residues long. Per germline, CDR1 MNHNS and CDR2 SASEGT. DNA for the CDR3: TGTGCCAGCAGGGCGGGACAGGGCTATTCACCCCTCCACTTT. Residues: CASRAGQGYSPLHF.

The J gene is TRBJ2-7, the V gene TRBV25-1, with D maybe TRBD1 (5 bases). Germline V gives CDR1 MGHDK, CDR2 SYGVNS. Trimming took 10 bases from V and 4 from J, leaving 20 bases between them. The CDR3 spans 14 residues. CDR3 loop: CATTGAGNRYEQYF. The CDR3 nucleotides read TGTGCCACCACTGGGGCAGGGAATAGGTACGAGCAGTACTTC.

This clone was recorded once. J is TRBJ2-5 and V is TRBV5-1, with 9 nucleotides matching TRBD1. The CDR3 totals 15 residues. V gave up 2 bases and J gave up 4 bases; unmatched junction bases: 6. In germline, CDR1 is SGHRS, CDR2 YFSETQ. Here the CDR3 DNA reads TGCGCCAGCAGCTTAGGGACAGGGTATAGAGAGACCCAGTACTTC. This sequence encodes CASSLGTGYRETQYF.

The chain couples TRBV4-1 to TRBJ2-7, with TRBD2 matching 9 bases. Unmatched junction bases numbered 5, after V lost 1 base and J lost 4 bases. The CDR3 contains 15 residues. Germline V gene sequence: CDR1 MGHRA, CDR2 YSYEKL. DNA of the CDR3: TGCGCCAGCAGCCAAGCTGGGACTAGCACTTACGAGCAGTACTTC. It encodes CASSQAGTSTYEQYF.

V and J are TRBV5-1 and TRBJ2-2; D tentatively fits TRBD1 or TRBD2 (5 bases each). Per the germline V gene, CDR1 is SGHRS and CDR2 is YFSETQ. Deletions cut 4 bases from V and 3 bases from J, with 16 bases between. The CDR3 contains 16 residues. Written as DNA, the CDR3 is TGCGCCAGCAGCCCCTCCGGGACGTGGGACACCGGGGAGCTGTTTTTT. Translation: CASSPSGTWDTGELFF.

The chain couples TRBV5-1 to TRBJ1-2, with D uncertain. The ends were cut back, 1 base at V and 4 bases at J, with 20 bases in the middle. The CDR3 is 17 amino acids. Germline CDR1 SGHRS, CDR2 YFSETQ. The CDR3 loop is CASSLRFGMGSPYGYTF. The CDR3 region has the DNA TGCGCCAGCAGCTTGAGGTTCGGGATGGGATCACCCTATGGCTACACCTTC.

V gene TRBV2 combines with J gene TRBJ2-7, with D hard to call. This CDR3 has 16 amino acids. Trimming left V 5 bases short and J 3 bases short, with 20 bases between. Germline CDR1 SNHLY, CDR2 FYNNEI. This CDR3 reads CASSRVGATLIYEQYF. The DNA for the CDR3 is TGTGCCAGCAGTAGAGTCGGAGCAACCTTAATCTACGAGCAGTACTTC.

The chain links TRBV5-1 to TRBJ1-2; D possibly corresponds to TRBD1 (5 bases). Germline CDR1 is SGHRS and CDR2 is YFSETQ. V lost 1 base and J lost 0, with 7 bases in between. This CDR3 is built from 14 residues. This CDR3 reads CASSLRDANYGYTF. CDR3 DNA sequence: TGCGCCAGCAGCTTGAGGGACGCTAACTATGGCTACACCTTC. Complete variable domain (other parts from reference TRBV5-1 and TRBJ1-2): KAGVTQTPRYLIKTRGQQVTLSCSPISGHRSVSWYQQTPGQGLQFLFEYFSETQRNKGNFPGRFSGRQFSNSRSEMNVSTLELGDSALYLCASSLRDANYGYTFGSGTRLTVV.

This clone has only a few counts. The chain combines TRBV7-9 with TRBJ1-2, with unresolved D. The V end lost 5 bases, the J end lost 4 bases, and 11 bases lay between the germline ends. The CDR3 consists of 13 residues. CDR1 SEHNR and CDR2 FQNEAQ come from the germline V gene (reference sequence). CDR3 bases: TGTGCCAGCAGCCCCGCAGGAGCCTATGGCTACACCTTC. Protein sequence: CASSPAGAYGYTF.

The chain carries TRBV19 and TRBJ2-3, with D possibly TRBD1 on 5 matching bases. Germline CDR1 and CDR2: LNHDA and SQIVND (reference sequence). The CDR3 sequence is 15 residues long. V dropped 9 bases and J dropped 4 bases, with 20 bases sitting between them. The DNA of the CDR3 is TGTGCCAGCAAGTTGGGCCTTACAGGTCCAGATACGCAGTATTTT. Its protein is CASKLGLTGPDTQYF.

V is TRBV7-9 and J is TRBJ1-6; 9 bases agree with TRBD1. The length of the CDR3 is 14 residues. Germline V gene sequence: CDR1 SEHNR, CDR2 FQNEAQ (reference sequence). V shed 3 bases, J shed 9 bases, and the junction held 3 bases outside the gene matches. The CDR3 loop reads CASSLHRGPSPLHF. The CDR3 DNA sequence: TGTGCCAGCAGCTTGCACAGGGGGCCTTCACCCCTCCACTTT.

The rearrangement uses TRBV6-5 and TRBJ1-6; D is perhaps TRBD1 (6 bases). CDR3 size: 12 residues. Deletions cut 6 bases from V and 8 bases from J, with 8 bases between. Germline CDR1 reads MNHEY; CDR2 reads SVGAGI. The CDR3 DNA reads as TGTGCCAGCAGGAAGGGGGATTCACCCCTCCACTTT. Residues: CASRKGDSPLHF.

The chain uses TRBV5-1 and TRBJ1-4; perhaps TRBD1 as D (6 bases). The V gene lost 1 base and the J gene lost 3 bases, with 13 bases spanning the gap. Germline loops: CDR1 SGHRS, CDR2 YFSETQ. This CDR3 is 16 amino acids long. CDR3 sequence (DNA): TGCGCCAGCAGCTTGACCAACAGGGACTCTAATGAAAAACTGTTTTTT. Translating it yields CASSLTNRDSNEKLFF.

The rearrangement uses TRBV18 and TRBJ2-3; a possible D gene is TRBD1 (5 bases). Germline loops: CDR1 KGHSH, CDR2 LQKENI. V shed 2 bases and J shed 3 bases, with 9 bases lying between them. This CDR3 contains 14 residues. The CDR3 reads CASSPIRETDTQYF. DNA for the CDR3: TGTGCCAGCTCACCAATCAGGGAAACAGATACGCAGTATTTT.

The chain links TRBV11-2 to TRBJ2-7; the D gene is possibly TRBD1 (6 bases). CDR1 SGHAT and CDR2 FQNNGV come from the germline V gene. The CDR3 sequence is 14 residues long. V lost 7 bases to trimming and J lost 3 bases, with 16 bases between them. In nucleotides, the CDR3 is TGTGCCAGCACCAACACCGGGACATACTACGAGCAGTACTTC. It codes for CASTNTGTYYEQYF. The full variable domain, its missing parts supplied by reference TRBV11-2 and TRBJ2-7, is EAGVAQSPRYKIIEKRQSVAFWCNPISGHATLYWYQQILGQGPKLLIQFQNNGVVDDSQLPKDRFSAERLKGVDSTLKIQPAKLEDSAVYLCASTNTGTYYEQYFGPGTRLTVT.

The V gene is TRBV10-3, the J gene TRBJ2-1; 8 bases line up with TRBD1. From germline, CDR1 is ENHRY and CDR2 SYGVKD. The CDR3 is 13 amino acids. V dropped 4 bases and J dropped 6; count of bases not matched to a gene: 2. CDR3 loop: CAISGDRGNEQFF. In DNA, the CDR3 is TGTGCCATCAGTGGCGACAGGGGCAATGAGCAGTTCTTC.

The rearrangement joins TRBV7-7 to TRBJ2-1; TRBD2 is a possible D gene (5 bases). CDR1 and CDR2 (germline): SSHAT, FNYEAQ (reference sequence). The CDR3 runs to 13 residues. Trimming removed 5 bases at V and 6 bases at J, with 11 bases between. DNA of the CDR3: TGTGCCAGCAGCACGAGGGAAGGCAATGAGCAGTTCTTC. Translated, it gives CASSTREGNEQFF. The whole variable domain, filled in from reference TRBV7-7 and TRBJ2-1, reads GAGVSQSPRYKVTKRGQDVTLRCDPISSHATLYWYQQALGQGPEFLTYFNYEAQPDKSGLPSDRFSAERPEGSISTLTIQRTEQRDSAMYRCASSTREGNEQFFGPGTRLTVL.

The chain recombines TRBV19 with TRBJ1-6; the D gene is possibly TRBD1 (6 bases). Germline CDR1 and CDR2: LNHDA and SQIVND (reference sequence). Between the trimmed V and J ends, which lost 3 bases and 4 bases, there was a span of 13 bases. The CDR3 extends over 16 amino acids. The CDR3 here is CASSISGTLYNSPLHF. Here the CDR3 DNA reads TGTGCCAGTAGTATTTCCGGGACATTGTATAATTCACCCCTCCACTTT.

The rearrangement links TRBV11-3 to TRBJ1-3; maybe TRBD1 (6 bases). Trimming removed 2 bases from V and 6 bases from J, with 17 bases in between. CDR1 is SGHNT and CDR2 is YENEEA in the germline V gene. The CDR3 consists of 16 residues. CDR3 in amino acids: CASSLRGTFKANTIYF. The CDR3 DNA reads TGTGCCAGCAGCTTAAGGGGGACCTTTAAGGCAAACACCATATATTTT.

The J gene is TRBJ2-7, the V gene TRBV5-4; 8 bases are shared with TRBD2. Germline V gene lookup returns CDR1 SGHNT and CDR2 YYREEE (reference sequence). V was pared by 3 bases and J by 3 bases, with 14 bases of the junction left unmatched. CDR3 length: 17 amino acids. The CDR3 region is CASSSREGLLFGYEQYF. The CDR3 DNA reads as TGTGCCAGCAGCTCCCGGGAGGGTCTCCTTTTTGGCTACGAGCAGTACTTC.

J is TRBJ2-1 and V is TRBV5-1; 8 nucleotides align to TRBD2. CDR3 length: 16 residues. J was trimmed by 5 bases and V by 1 base; bases with no gene match: 8. Germline CDR1 SGHRS, CDR2 YFSETQ. CDR3 sequence (DNA): TGCGCCAGCAGCTTGCGTCTCGCGGGGGGAAACAATGAGCAGTTCTTC. It yields the protein CASSLRLAGGNNEQFF.

The CDR3 loop reads CASSVDQGAIEQYF. The CDR3 region has the DNA TGTGCCAGCAGCGTAGATCAGGGGGCGATTGAGCAGTACTTC. The J gene is TRBJ2-7, the V gene TRBV9; 8 positions match TRBD1. The ends lost 0 bases at V and 7 bases at J; junction bases unmatched: 6. Germline V gene sequence: CDR1 SGDLS, CDR2 YYNGEE. The CDR3 has 14 residues.

The gene calls are TRBV19 and TRBJ2-7; D gene uncertain. This CDR3 contains 14 residues. CDR1 is LNHDA and CDR2 is SQIVND in the germline V gene (reference sequence). The germline V and J ends were trimmed by 5 bases and 0 bases, with 11 bases remaining between them. The CDR3 coding sequence is TGTGCCAGTAGTCTTGGGGTGCCCTCCTACGAGCAGTACTTC. This sequence encodes CASSLGVPSYEQYF.

The genes are TRBV6-6 and TRBJ2-1; the match to TRBD2 covers 10 bases. Germline trimming cut 6 bases from V and 0 bases from J; bases unmatched to any gene: 5. The CDR3 loop spans 16 amino acids. The germline V gene encodes CDR1 MNHNY and CDR2 SVGAGI (reference sequence). The CDR3 DNA reads TGTGCCAGCAGAGGTAGCGGGGGGTTCTCCTACAATGAGCAGTTCTTC. It codes for CASRGSGGFSYNEQFF.

This sequence joins TRBV6-1 and TRBJ1-5; no clear D. CDR3 length: 12 residues. Trimming shortened V by 6 bases and J by 4 bases, and 7 bases separated the two germline ends. Germline loops: CDR1 MNHNS, CDR2 SASEGT. The CDR3 loop is CASSAINQPQHF. CDR3 sequence (DNA): TGTGCCAGCAGCGCGATTAATCAGCCCCAGCATTTT.

This sequence joins TRBV4-2 and TRBJ1-2; D unresolved. The CDR3 consists of 16 residues. The germline V gene has CDR1 LGHNA and CDR2 YNFKEQ. Trimming pared 0 bases from V and 7 bases from J, leaving 18 bases between. Here the CDR3 DNA reads TGTGCCAGCAGCCAAGATATTACCCTGGCAGTCTCTGGCTACACCTTC. The encoded protein is CASSQDITLAVSGYTF.

The V gene is TRBV10-2, the J gene TRBJ1-5; D is unclear. Trimming took 6 bases from V and 3 from J, leaving 15 bases between them. Germline V gene lookup returns CDR1 WSHSY and CDR2 SAAADI. This CDR3 has 15 residues. CDR3 loop: CASSLPGPFNQPQHF. DNA for the CDR3: TGCGCCAGCAGCCTGCCTGGACCCTTCAATCAGCCCCAGCATTTT.